This entry concerns a single TCR beta chain. This sample was taken from a study of blood T cell repertoires in COVID-19. As for the study in general: T cells, B-cell-depleted T cells, or PBMCs supplied cDNA or gDNA.

From germline, CDR1 is SGHAT and CDR2 FQNNGV. The CDR3 sequence is 15 residues long. Trimming removed 5 bases from V and 1 base from J; junction bases left unmatched: 5. How the authors handled the data: Researchers report that nucleated cell counts were estimated from reference gene primer amplification. Data came from immunoSEQ multiplex PCR; TCRdb stores just in-frame clones and leaves some out. From that table come the V and J calls and clone size; the DNA was used to work out D and trimming. Among roughly 150,000 clones, roughly nine tenths were seen once, and the ten largest hold about 5%. Sequencing was performed on peripheral blood. The rearrangement links TRBV11-2 to TRBJ2-7; 10 bases fit TRBD2. This clonotype originated in a human donor in a cohort sampled during active COVID-19. DNA of the CDR3: TGTGCCAGCAGCGTACTAGCGGGGAGGTCCTACGAGCAGTACTTC. This encodes CASSVLAGRSYEQYF.